This T cell receptor (beta chain) was identified during a study of cytomegalovirus exposure and HLA in healthy donors. Study-wide context: Earlier sequencing of 150 million to 200 million T cells yielded nearly 120 million unique TCR beta sequences.

Overall study findings and caveats: Within an earlier analysis, most TCR beta V segments proved productive either about 90% or about 30% of the time. Some public TCRs appeared in many individuals, while most sequences were rare.

As for the donors, each was a healthy bone marrow donor. The PCR made use of 60 Vbeta and 13 Jbeta primers. Sequencing used immunoSEQ multiplex PCR; TCRdb keeps in-frame clones, though not all of them. The sample holds more than 95,000 clones, 78% seen once. CDR3 length equals 14 residues. CDR1 is SGHRS, CDR2 YFSETQ, per germline. Losses at the gene ends were 7 bases for V and 4 bases for J; bases not matched to a gene: 9. With respect to this clone: Its antigen is still unknown.

The source is a man aged 35 to 55 in good health and CMV-seronegative. Sequenced material: PBMCs. The J gene is TRBJ2-7, the V gene TRBV5-1; 9 nucleotides line up with TRBD2. The CDR3 region has the DNA TGCGCCAGCTCTTCGCCGGGACTAGCTTACGAGCAGTACTTC. It yields the protein CASSSPGLAYEQYF.